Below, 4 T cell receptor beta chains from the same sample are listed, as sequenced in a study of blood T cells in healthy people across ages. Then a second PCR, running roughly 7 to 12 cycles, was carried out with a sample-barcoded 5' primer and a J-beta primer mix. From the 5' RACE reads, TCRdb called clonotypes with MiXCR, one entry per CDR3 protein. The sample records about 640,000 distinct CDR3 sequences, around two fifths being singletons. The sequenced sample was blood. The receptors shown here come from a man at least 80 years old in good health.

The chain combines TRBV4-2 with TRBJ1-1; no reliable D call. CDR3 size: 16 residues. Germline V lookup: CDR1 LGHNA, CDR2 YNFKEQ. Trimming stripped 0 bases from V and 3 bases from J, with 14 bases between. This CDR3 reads CASSQDLPGEDTEAFF. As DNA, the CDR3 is TGTGCCAGCAGCCAAGATCTTCCCGGGGAGGACACTGAAGCTTTCTTT.

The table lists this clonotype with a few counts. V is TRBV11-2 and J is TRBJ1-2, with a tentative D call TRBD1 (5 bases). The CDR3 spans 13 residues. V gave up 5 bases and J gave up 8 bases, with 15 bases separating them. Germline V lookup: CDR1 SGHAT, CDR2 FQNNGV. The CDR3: CASSVGGTGGYTF. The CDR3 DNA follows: TGTGCCAGCAGCGTTGGAGGGACGGGCGGCTACACCTTC.

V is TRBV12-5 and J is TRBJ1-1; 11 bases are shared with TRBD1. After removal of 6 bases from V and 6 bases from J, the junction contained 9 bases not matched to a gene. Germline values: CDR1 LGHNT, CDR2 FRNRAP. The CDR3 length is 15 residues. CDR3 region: CASGPGQGASPEAFF. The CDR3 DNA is TGTGCTAGTGGCCCAGGACAGGGGGCCTCCCCTGAAGCTTTCTTT.

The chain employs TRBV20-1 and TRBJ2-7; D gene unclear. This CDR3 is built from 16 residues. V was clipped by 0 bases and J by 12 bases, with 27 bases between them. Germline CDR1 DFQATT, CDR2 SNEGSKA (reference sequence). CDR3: CSARDPLNNKRETLYF. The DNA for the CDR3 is TGCAGTGCTAGAGATCCCCTGAACAATAAAAGAGAGACCCTGTACTTC.